This T cell receptor beta chain was documented in a study of blood T cell repertoires in COVID-19. The germline V gene encodes CDR1 KGHDR and CDR2 SFDVKD. The germline V and J ends were trimmed by 9 bases and 1 base, with 12 bases remaining between them. CDR3 length: 14 amino acids. Sequencing was performed with immunoSEQ multiplex PCR; in TCRdb, only in-frame clones are kept and a portion is missing. Of about 350,000 clones in the sample, about 90% were seen once. The chain has TRBV24-1 and TRBJ1-5, with a weak D call TRBD1 (5 bases). Input material: PBMCs or T cells enriched from blood (not recorded which). The sequence was collected from a woman aged 30 to 39 who had recovered from COVID-19. CDR3 residues: CATSDGGSNQPQHF. The CDR3 nucleotides are TGTGCCACCTCTGACGGGGGGAGCAATCAGCCCCAGCATTTT.